Included here is one TCR beta chain sequence, with context. This clonotype was detected ten times or more. No cognate antigen has been identified for it. Base qualities are not provided; no much larger clone lies one nucleotide away. For unsorted PBMC libraries, 2 million PBMCs were used after storage in RNAlater at -80 degrees C until RNA extraction. Multiple sclerosis patients were enrolled in a US clinical protocol evaluating disease progression by magnetic resonance imaging. Peripheral blood underwent Ficoll-Hypaque density gradient centrifugation to isolate PBMCs, which were then cryopreserved in liquid nitrogen. This sample is part of a study of neurological immune-mediated disorders (dated by TCRdb to the late 2010s). For the wider study: Of the roughly 34 multiple sclerosis patients, some 30 had relapsing-remitting MS and 3 had secondary progressive MS. Peripheral blood TCR-beta repertoires from patients with HTLV-I-associated myelopathy (HAM/TSP), patients with multiple sclerosis, and healthy controls were compared in the study using UMI-based sequencing. Alongside PBMC samples, the set of more than 85 TCR-beta libraries contained longitudinal samples, technical triplicates, and paired CD4+ and CD8+ T-cell subsets that had been sorted. The cohort was made up of approximately 65 subjects, consisting of some 14 HAM/TSP patients, about 34 multiple sclerosis patients and around 20 healthy controls. Summary of the overall study and its limitations: The MS cluster showed no association with clinical or MRI features, and the authors stated that larger cohorts are needed. TCR clonal expansion was greatest in HAM/TSP patients and smallest in MS patients, who ranked below even healthy controls. In phylogenetic analysis, the repertoires of 18 of 34 MS patients grouped into a cluster of related CDR3 sequences, which suggests a possible signature at the repertoire level. No identical CDR3 amino acid sequences were shared among expanded clones across subjects, suggesting private TCR-beta repertoires in all groups.

cDNA was synthesized by template-switch 5'RACE using a primer carrying a 10-nucleotide random unique molecular identifier by which each TCR transcript was tagged. Every sequencing run yielded over 180 million TCR-beta sequences covering 15-18 subjects. The RNeasy kit was used to extract total RNA. TCR-beta VDJ regions were amplified with primers for the TCR constant region and the 5'RACE anchor, using the KAPA Real-time Library Amplification kit. Sample indexes and Illumina adaptors were added in a first PCR, after which library yield was increased in a second PCR. The roughly 650 bp TCR product was size-selected on a 2% E-gel SizeSelection system after Ampure bead purification. Before pooling, libraries had their quality checked on a Bioanalyzer, their concentration measured with Qubit, and their quantity determined with the Kapa Library Quantification kit. An Illumina HiSeq 2500 was used to sequence the libraries paired-end at 2 x 150 bp. To increase sequence diversity, roughly 24-31% phiX was spiked into each library pool. As for the original processing: Quality-filtered reads were processed with the UMI-based MiGEC pipeline, and over 80% of raw TCR sequences were removed by the MiGEC pipeline during error correction. VDJ genes were aligned to IMGT germline references, and clonotypes were defined by unique CDR3 amino acid sequence plus V-J genes. Clonal expansion, Shannon diversity and CDR3 relatedness were evaluated with VDJtools (CalcPairwiseDistances, ClusterSamples), while phylogenetic trees were built in CLCbio workbench. Clones with at least 8 unique UMIs were defined as expanded, with this threshold being based on coefficient-of-variation modelling across technical triplicates. TCRdb took the public reads, trimmed them with fastp at Q25, ran MiXCR for clone calling and kept in-frame beta chains. Every CDR3 protein is listed once, alongside the most common genes and DNA of its rows. The V and J calls, along with clone size, are taken from TCRdb and not from the paper's own processing. Across this sample there are about 120,000 distinct CDR3 sequences, with about 3.4% seen only once. The ten largest account for 1% to 1.5% of the sample.

At the junction V is shortened by 10 bases and J by 0 bases; bases outside the gene matches: 8. CDR1 and CDR2 are drawn from the germline V gene: SGHNT, YENEEA. Including the terminal cysteine and phenylalanine, the CDR3 comprises 15 residues. Only the CDR3 DNA stays, 45 bases, in frame from base 1. Sample: PBMCs. The receptor chain draws on TRBV11-3 and TRBJ1-5, and 8 bases in between align with TRBD1. The TCR originated in a woman aged 25 to 39 with multiple sclerosis. The nucleotides read TGTGCCACTTGGACAGGGAGGTATAGCAATCAGCCCCAGCATTTT. It translates to CATWTGRYSNQPQHF.